This T cell receptor beta chain was captured by sequencing in a study of neoadjuvant nivolumab and ipilimumab in lung cancer. The germline CDR1 and CDR2 sequences are SGHRS and YFSETQ. This CDR3 has 16 residues. Losses at the gene ends were 0 bases for V and 5 bases for J; bases not matched to a gene: 5. The study's findings and limits: From pretherapy to surgery, tumor richness and clonality rose with dual therapy. TCR clonality did not significantly correlate with pathologic tumor regression. Resected tumors had greater TCR richness and clonality than uninvolved lung. Only a small number of samples underwent TCR sequencing.

Only in-frame clones appear in the TCRdb table, and some are missing; sequencing was by immunoSEQ multiplex PCR. The sample records under 4,500 clones, over 70% being singletons. Note on this clone: Antigen unknown.

The material sequenced was peripheral blood, taken after neoadjuvant nivolumab, alone or with ipilimumab, at or shortly before surgery. The source of this sequence is an adult with non-small cell lung cancer. V and J are TRBV5-1 and TRBJ2-5, with 12 bases fitting TRBD2. The CDR3 here is CASSLGLAGARETQYF. The CDR3 nucleotides are TGCGCCAGCAGCTTGGGACTAGCGGGAGCGAGGGAGACCCAGTACTTC.